This T cell receptor beta chain was captured by sequencing in a study of control samples from healthy donors and cancer patients. Clones were sequenced by immunoSEQ multiplex PCR, and TCRdb holds only the in-frame ones, with some missing. Counted here are about 69,000 clones, 75% to 90% occurring once; the ten biggest clones make up approximately 2.9%. V was pared by 5 bases and J by 11 bases, with 18 bases of the junction left unmatched. The germline V gene has CDR1 MDHEN and CDR2 SYDVKM. This CDR3 region has 16 residues. In its sample, this clone was seen once. The sequence was obtained from a woman aged 50 to 65 with lung cancer. This chain joins TRBV28 and TRBJ1-1; 9 bases agree with TRBD1. The sample consisted of PBMCs. CDR3 DNA sequence: TGTGCCAGCAGTCCTTTTACAGGGGGCGGGCTCGGGATCGCTTTCTTT. Translating gives CASSPFTGGGLGIAFF.